The 4 T cell receptor beta chains below come from one sample, sequenced in a study of CD8+CD57+ T cells in acquired aplastic anemia listed by TCRdb under 2018. Data came from an Illumina HiSeq 2000. Genomic DNA was used as template for profiling of TCR beta VDJ combinations and CDR3 sequences. The public sequencing data were trimmed at Q25 with fastp and processed into clonotypes with MiXCR by TCRdb, which kept only in-frame beta chains. Merged by CDR3 protein, the rows form single entries marked with the most common genes and DNA. A total of about 130,000 distinct CDR3 sequences appear in this sample, roughly two fifths of them only once. The ten top clones hold 8% to 8.5% of the sample. What was sequenced was sorted CD4+, CD8+, or CD8+CD57+ T cells (not recorded which) from PBMCs. All receptors come from a human donor in good health, serving as a control.

This chain connects TRBV2 to TRBJ1-3; D possibly corresponds to TRBD1 (5 bases). CDR1 is SNHLY and CDR2 is FYNNEI in the germline V gene. The CDR3 sequence is 15 residues long. Between the trimmed V and J ends, which lost 6 bases and 8 bases, there was a span of 20 bases. The CDR3 nucleotides read TGTGCCAGCAGCACCGACGGGGGGGTTTGGGACACCATATATTTT. It codes for CASSTDGGVWDTIYF.

This clonotype was seen at least ten times. A much larger clone differs from this one at a single base, so this may be a read error. V gene TRBV19 combines with J gene TRBJ2-7; a weak D match, TRBD1 (5 bases). Germline CDR1 and CDR2: LNHDA and SQIVND (reference sequence). The CDR3 spans 14 residues. With 4 bases removed from V and 2 bases from J, the gap between germline ends came to 12 bases. CDR3 nucleotide sequence: TGTGCCAGTAGTAGGGCCGGACACGCCTACGAGCAGTACTTC. It encodes CASSRAGHAYEQYF.

This clonotype was seen at least ten times. CDR3 bases: TGTGCCAGTAGTCGACAGGGGTGGGGTGAAGCTTTCTTT. This encodes CASSRQGWGEAFF. The gene calls are TRBV19 and TRBJ1-1, with 8 bases aligning to TRBD1. Germline trimming cut 5 bases from V and 7 bases from J; bases unmatched to any gene: 6. CDR1 and CDR2 (germline): LNHDA, SQIVND (reference sequence). The length of the CDR3 is 13 residues.

There are many counts of this clonotype. The J gene is TRBJ1-1, the V gene TRBV19; TRBD1 matches 9 bases. The germline CDR1 and CDR2 sequences are LNHDA and SQIVND (reference sequence). J lost 5 bases, V lost 4 bases, and 8 bases had no gene match. This CDR3 has 15 amino acids. The CDR3 here is CASSTRQGGGTEAFF. The CDR3 DNA reads TGTGCCAGTAGTACAAGACAGGGGGGAGGGACTGAAGCTTTCTTT.